Listed below are T cell receptor beta chains from one sample, sequenced in a study of lymphopenia after photon versus proton radiotherapy. The protocol was immunoSEQ multiplex PCR, while the TCRdb copy is restricted to in-frame clones and leaves out a portion. The sample lists some 25,000 clones; approximately 86% were seen once. Sample: peripheral blood, taken from a patient treated with photon-based radiotherapy. The receptors originated from a man between 50 and 59 years old with gastric cancer. Each CDR3 is given with its conserved first and last residue. A D gene is named only where the DNA matches it firmly. Clone sizes are given selectively: once, few, many, or a class where the clone is expanded.

size,V,J,D,DNA,CDR3
-,TRBV6-5,TRBJ2-3,TRBD1,TGTGCCAGCAGATCGGACAGGGGTGGCACAGATACGCAGTATTTT,CASRSDRGGTDTQYF
-,TRBV5-6,TRBJ1-2,TRBD1,TGTGCCAGCAGCTTGGGACAGGGGATGTATGGCTACACCTTC,CASSLGQGMYGYTF
-,TRBV19,TRBJ1-4,-,TGTGCCAGTAGTAAGAGGGACGGAAAAGTTGAAAAACTGTTTTTT,CASSKRDGKVEKLFF
-,TRBV2,TRBJ2-5,TRBD1,TGTGCCAGCAGGTCAGATCAGGGGGTTGAGACCCAGTACTTC,CASRSDQGVETQYF
-,TRBV2,TRBJ2-1,TRBD2,TGTGCCAGCAGTATTAGCGGGGCCCCTTACGATGAGCAGTTCTTC,CASSISGAPYDEQFF
-,TRBV5-5,TRBJ2-4,-,TGTGCCAGCAGCTTGGGTGGTATAGCCAAAAACATTCAGTACTTC,CASSLGGIAKNIQYF
once,TRBV6-5,TRBJ2-1,-,TGTGCCAGCGGCCTGGGCTGGGGGTACAATGAGCAGTTCTTC,CASGLGWGYNEQFF
-,TRBV2,TRBJ2-2,-,TGTGCCAGCAGTGTAGTTAGGGCCACCAACGGGGAGCTGTTTTTT,CASSVVRATNGELFF
-,TRBV19,TRBJ1-2,-,TGTGCCAGTAGTAGGGGGCTAATTTCTAACTATGGCTACACCTTC,CASSRGLISNYGYTF
-,TRBV19,TRBJ2-1,TRBD2,TGTGCCAGTAGTACGGGACTAGCGGGGGACCAGTTCTTC,CASSTGLAGDQFF
-,TRBV19,TRBJ1-5,-,TGTGCCAGTAGTATATGGCGACAGGGCAATCAGCCCCAGCATTTT,CASSIWRQGNQPQHF
-,TRBV2,TRBJ2-5,-,TGTGCCAGCAGTGAAAGCGGGCCGTTGGGGACCCAGTACTTC,CASSESGPLGTQYF
-,TRBV28,TRBJ1-2,-,TGTGCCAGCAGTTTGGGGGCGCGCGGCTATGGCTACACCTTC,CASSLGARGYGYTF
-,TRBV7-3,TRBJ2-3,TRBD2,TGTGCCAGCAGCTTATGGGCGGGGGACACAGATACGCAGTATTTT,CASSLWAGDTDTQYF
-,TRBV5-6,TRBJ1-2,-,TGTGCCAGCAGCTTAACTGGGGGGCCGGTCGGTGGCTACACCTTC,CASSLTGGPVGGYTF
-,TRBV4-3,TRBJ1-1,-,TGCGCCAGCAGCCAAGAAAGCGTGAACACTGAAGCTTTCTTT,CASSQESVNTEAFF
-,TRBV11-2,TRBJ2-7,-,TGTGCCAGCAGTAGACTATCCTACGAGCAGTACTTC,CASSRLSYEQYF
-,TRBV18,TRBJ2-1,TRBD1,TGTGCCAGCTCGACCGGGACAGGGGCAAATGAGCAGTTCTTC,CASSTGTGANEQFF
-,TRBV7-3,TRBJ1-1,-,TGTGCCAGCAGCTTAATAGGACTGAGCGGTGAGGCTTTCTTT,CASSLIGLSGEAFF
once,TRBV21-1,TRBJ2-7,-,TGTGCCAGCCCCGGGACAGGGGGCCGTAATGAGCAGTACTTC,CASPGTGGRNEQYF
-,TRBV6-1,TRBJ1-6,-,TGTGCCAGCAGTCACCGGGCCCGACCCCTCCACTTT,CASSHRARPLHF
-,TRBV7-6,TRBJ2-2,-,TGTGCCAGCAGCTTAGCGCTGAGAGGGCAGGTCGGGGAGCTGTTTTTT,CASSLALRGQVGELFF
-,TRBV5-1,TRBJ2-2,TRBD1,TGCGCCAGCAGCCCCTGGACAGGGTATGCCGGGGAGCTGTTTTTT,CASSPWTGYAGELFF
-,TRBV5-1,TRBJ2-3,TRBD2,TGCGCCAGCAGCTTGGCCGGGGTAGCGGGGGCCACTAGCACAGATACGCAGTATTTT,CASSLAGVAGATSTDTQYF
once,TRBV10-2,TRBJ1-3,-,TGCGCCAGCAGTGTCCCAGGTTCGAATCTCGGAGGAAACACCATATATTTT,CASSVPGSNLGGNTIYF
-,TRBV6-1,TRBJ1-2,-,TGTGCCAGCAGTGGGGGACGTGGAGGGTATGGCTACACCTTC,CASSGGRGGYGYTF
-,TRBV5-1,TRBJ2-3,-,TGCGCCAGCAGCTTGACAGGCAACCACCCTACAGATACGCAGTATTTT,CASSLTGNHPTDTQYF
-,TRBV2,TRBJ1-2,TRBD1,TGTGCCAGCAGCCGGGACAGGGGGCTCAGTGGCTACACCTTC,CASSRDRGLSGYTF
-,TRBV4-1,TRBJ1-6,-,TGCGCCAGCAGCCGGACCCGGGCCCAAAATTCACCCCTCCACTTT,CASSRTRAQNSPLHF
-,TRBV12-5,TRBJ2-2,-,TGTGCTAGTGGTTTGGCCGGACCCTACACCGGGGAGCTGTTTTTT,CASGLAGPYTGELFF
-,TRBV27,TRBJ1-2,TRBD1,TGTGCCAGCAGTTTAAGGGGGCAGGGCTACACCTTC,CASSLRGQGYTF
-,TRBV5-1,TRBJ1-1,-,TGCGCCAGCAGCTACGGGGGATGGACTGAAGCTTTCTTT,CASSYGGWTEAFF
-,TRBV13,TRBJ2-5,-,TGTGCCAGCAGCTTAAGGTCCGGGGCCGGGACTCGACAAGAGACCCAGTACTTC,CASSLRSGAGTRQETQYF
-,TRBV7-9,TRBJ2-3,-,TGTGCCAGCAGCTTAGTGGGGTGGGATACGCAGTATTTT,CASSLVGWDTQYF
-,TRBV9,TRBJ2-3,-,TGTGCCAGCAGCGTAGCAAGCGGGACAGCTTTGGATACGCAGTATTTT,CASSVASGTALDTQYF
-,TRBV30,TRBJ2-2,TRBD1,TGTGCCACCTCCGGGACAGGTTTCACCGGGGAGCTGTTTTTT,CATSGTGFTGELFF
-,TRBV2,TRBJ2-7,-,TGTGCCAGCAGTGAACCCGGGAGATCTTACGAGCAGTACTTC,CASSEPGRSYEQYF
-,TRBV7-2,TRBJ1-1,-,TGTGCCAGCAGCTTTTACAGCCAGAACACTGAAGCTTTCTTT,CASSFYSQNTEAFF
-,TRBV6-5,TRBJ1-2,-,TGTGCCAGCAGTCCACCGGGACAAATTTACTATGGCTACACCTTC,CASSPPGQIYYGYTF
-,TRBV27,TRBJ1-2,TRBD1,TGTGCCAGCAGTTTATCTTGGACAGGGGGCGATGGCTACACCTTC,CASSLSWTGGDGYTF
-,TRBV7-2,TRBJ2-6,-,TGTGCCAGCAGCTTTTCATCCTCCCTCTCTGGGGCCAACGTCCTGACTTTC,CASSFSSSLSGANVLTF
-,TRBV7-2,TRBJ2-1,-,TGTGCCAGCAGCTTCCCTATCCCAGGGACCTACAATGAGCAGTTCTTC,CASSFPIPGTYNEQFF
-,TRBV5-1,TRBJ2-1,TRBD2,TGCGCCAGCAGCCTCCCGACTAGCGGGGGTCGAAATGAGCAGTTCTTC,CASSLPTSGGRNEQFF
-,TRBV6-4,TRBJ2-5,-,TGTGCCAGCAGTGTTGGGAGTGGGGAGACCCAGTACTTC,CASSVGSGETQYF
-,TRBV30,TRBJ2-5,TRBD1,TGTGCCTGGAGGGGGGACAGGGGCCTTCAGACCCAGTACTTC,CAWRGDRGLQTQYF
-,TRBV18,TRBJ2-1,TRBD1,TGTGCCAGCTCACGAGGACAGGGAAGCAATGAGCAGTTCTTC,CASSRGQGSNEQFF
-,TRBV9,TRBJ1-1,-,TGTGCCAGCAGCCTGACTCCCTACACTGAAGCTTTCTTT,CASSLTPYTEAFF
-,TRBV19,TRBJ2-2,TRBD1,TGTGCCATCGTCAAGGACAGGGACACCGGGGAGCTGTTTTTT,CAIVKDRDTGELFF
-,TRBV7-8,TRBJ1-3,TRBD1,TGTGCCAGCAGCTTAAGAGGGGGCTCCGGAAACACCATATATTTT,CASSLRGGSGNTIYF
-,TRBV7-6,TRBJ2-7,-,TGTGCCAGCAGCTTAACGATAGGGGACTACGAGCAGTACTTC,CASSLTIGDYEQYF
-,TRBV11-2,TRBJ1-1,-,TGTGCCAGCAGCCCAGAAAACACTGAAGCTTTCTTT,CASSPENTEAFF
-,TRBV5-1,TRBJ1-1,-,TGCGCCAGCAGCTCGGGATCCGGGATTTACTCTGAAGCTTTCTTT,CASSSGSGIYSEAFF
-,TRBV23-1,TRBJ1-2,-,TGCGCCAGCAGTTGTAAACGCTATGGCTACACCTTC,CASSCKRYGYTF
-,TRBV2,TRBJ1-2,-,TGTGCCAGCGGGGAAGGCTACACCTTC,CASGEGYTF
-,TRBV15,TRBJ2-3,TRBD1,TGTGCCACCAGCGCAGACAGGGCAGATACGCAGTATTTT,CATSADRADTQYF